The clone carrying this T cell receptor beta chain occurred a few times. What it recognizes is unknown. The data are from a study of identical twins. Germline loops: CDR1 LNHDA, CDR2 SQIVND (reference sequence). The CDR3 is 14 residues long. The V segment lost 7 bases and the J segment 4 bases; nucleotides outside the gene matches: 10. It was template switching that added a universal primer site, and there were unique molecular identifiers on the cDNA. TCRdb reprocessed the 5' RACE reads via MiXCR and lists one record per CDR3 protein. The repertoire consists of about 190,000 distinct CDR3 sequences, with roughly 15% occurring once and the leading ten covering around 40%. General study points: Cross-sectional statistical analysis, not tracking of the same donors, underpinned the conclusions.

The same sample was also used in a study of T cells expressing NK-cell markers. In that study: Dominant NKG2C+ clonotypes accounted for about 1.0-8% of CD8+ T cells in six donors. For a few donors, these clonotypes were likewise the leading ones in the CD3+CD56-NKG2C+ fraction.

The receptor was isolated from a woman aged 18-29 years in good health. The J gene is TRBJ2-7, the V gene TRBV19, with 7 bases fitting TRBD2. Specimen: CD8+ T cells sorted from blood. The CDR3 sequence is CASTPRGSTYEQYF. For the CDR3, the DNA is TGTGCCAGTACCCCTCGCGGGAGTACATACGAGCAGTACTTC.